This TCR beta chain was observed in a study of blood T cell repertoires in COVID-19. In assigning cohorts, the study relied on participant-reported clinical history. In the 2 weeks before study entry, exposed participants met a COVID-19 case, which was PCR-confirmed or clinician-diagnosed. The V gene's germline CDR1 is MGHRA and CDR2 YSYEKL. V dropped 0 bases and J dropped 4; count of bases not matched to a gene: 9. The CDR3 is 17 amino acids. Here immunoSEQ multiplex PCR was the method, and the copy in TCRdb shows in-frame clones only, minus some. The data hold about 250,000 clones, with 80% to 90% observed a single time.

The source of this sequence is a woman in her thirties or forties who had been exposed to COVID-19. The chain recombines TRBV4-1 with TRBJ1-2, with TRBD1 identical over 9 bases. Sequencing was done on a sample of PBMCs or T cells enriched from blood (not recorded which). CDR3 in amino acids: CASSQDGADRGFYGYTF. The CDR3 DNA reads as TGCGCCAGCAGCCAAGATGGTGCGGACAGGGGTTTCTATGGCTACACCTTC.